These T cell receptor beta chains were read from a single sample in a study of blood T cell repertoires in COVID-19. TCRdb's table, derived via immunoSEQ multiplex PCR, lists solely in-frame clones and lacks some. The table shows tens of thousands of clones, with over 80% occurring only once. The sequencing input was peripheral blood. The source of these receptors is a woman over 75 with acute or convalescent COVID-19. Both conserved end residues are part of each CDR3. A D gene is named only where the DNA matches it firmly. The listing skips clone size in some rows; elsewhere it reads once, few, many or a size class.

D gene	V gene	clone size	J gene	CDR3 DNA	CDR3 protein
-	TRBV5-1	once	TRBJ2-1	TGCGCCAGCAGCTTGGTACTAGCCAATGAGCAGTTCTTC	CASSLVLANEQFF
TRBD2	TRBV5-1	-	TRBJ2-1	TGCGCCAGCAGCTTGGCGATATCTCCGGGACTAGCGGGAGATTACAATGAGCAGTTCTTC	CASSLAISPGLAGDYNEQFF
-	TRBV12-3/TRBV12-4	-	TRBJ1-6	TGTGCCAGCATGGGGGCGGGGGATTCACCCCTCCACTTT	CASMGAGDSPLHF
-	TRBV7-7	few	TRBJ2-3	TGTGCCAGCAGCCGGACAGCGACAGCCTCAGATACGCAGTATTTT	CASSRTATASDTQYF
TRBD1	TRBV19	-	TRBJ2-3	TGTGCCAGTAGCTGGACAGGGGGGACAGATACGCAGTATTTT	CASSWTGGTDTQYF
-	TRBV5-4	-	TRBJ2-5	TGTGCCAGCAGCCCAAGGGGGGGAGAGACCCAGTACTTC	CASSPRGGETQYF
-	TRBV5-1	-	TRBJ2-3	TGCGCCAGCAGCTACGATATACAATCGCAGTATTTT	CASSYDIQSQYF
TRBD2	TRBV29-1	-	TRBJ2-7	TGCAGCGTTGAAGAGACTAGCGGGAGGCGCAACGAGCAGTACTTC	CSVEETSGRRNEQYF
-	TRBV4-3	-	TRBJ2-3	TGCGCCAGCAGCCTGGGAGGCGGCACAGATACGCAGTATTTT	CASSLGGGTDTQYF
-	TRBV28	-	TRBJ2-5	TGTGCCAGCAATGTTGTGAACTTGCAAGAGACCCAGTACTTC	CASNVVNLQETQYF
-	TRBV9	-	TRBJ1-6	TGTGCCAGCAGCGTGGGGGCCGAGAATTCACCCCTCCACTTT	CASSVGAENSPLHF
-	TRBV7-2	-	TRBJ2-1	TGTGCCAGCAGCTTGAGTCTGAGTGGCGGATACAATGAGCAGTTCTTC	CASSLSLSGGYNEQFF
TRBD1	TRBV2	-	TRBJ1-1	TGTGCCAGCAGCGGGGGCCGGGAACGACAGGGGAACACTGAAGCTTTCTTT	CASSGGRERQGNTEAFF
-	TRBV10-2	-	TRBJ2-3	TGCGCCAGCAGTGTACGGCACGGGGGCACAGATACGCAGTATTTT	CASSVRHGGTDTQYF
TRBD1	TRBV7-2	-	TRBJ1-1	TGTGCCAGCCTTGACAGGGCGGACACTGAAGCTTTCTTT	CASLDRADTEAFF
-	TRBV7-8	-	TRBJ2-7	TGTGCCAGCAGCCCTCGGTATACCTACGAGCAGTACTTC	CASSPRYTYEQYF
-	TRBV21-1	-	TRBJ2-5	TGTGCCAGCAGCAACTTAGGGCACAGGCTGTACCAAGAGACCCAGTACTTC	CASSNLGHRLYQETQYF